The 20 T cell receptor beta chains presented below share a single source sample, sequenced in a study of control samples from healthy donors and cancer patients. TCRdb keeps only in-frame clones here, not all; method: immunoSEQ multiplex PCR. The repertoire includes tens of thousands of clones, about four fifths of them detected once, and more than 30% sits in the top ten. Sequencing used PBMCs. The receptors come from an older man with lung cancer.

V usage is TRBV3-1 (or the pseudogene TRBV3-2) and J usage is TRBJ1-2; weak D call: TRBD1 (5 bases). CDR3 length: 14 residues. The V end lost 3 bases, the J end lost 8 bases, and 16 bases lay between the germline ends. The germline CDR1 and CDR2 sequences are LGHDT and YNNKEL (reference sequence). This CDR3 reads CASSQRAQGGGYTF. The DNA for the CDR3 is TGTGCCAGCAGCCAGAGGGCGCAGGGAGGGGGCTACACCTTC.

The V call is TRBV19, the J call TRBJ1-4; 7 bases line up with TRBD1. The CDR3 totals 14 residues. J lost 11 bases, V lost 5 bases, and 11 bases had no gene match. Germline-derived CDR1 and CDR2 are LNHDA and SQIVND (reference sequence). The CDR3 sequence: CASSPPTGWWKLFF. The DNA for the CDR3 is TGTGCCAGTAGTCCGCCGACAGGGTGGTGGAAACTGTTTTTT. Based on the CDR3 plus reference TRBV19 and TRBJ1-4, the full variable domain is DGGITQSPKYLFRKEGQNVTLSCEQNLNHDAMYWYRQDPGQGLRLIYYSQIVNDFQKGDIAEGYSVSREKKESFPLTVTSAQKNPTAFYLCASSPPTGWWKLFFGSGTQLSVL.

CDR3 sequence: CASSLAGGTTDTQYF. CDR3 DNA sequence: TGCGCCAGCAGCTTGGCGGGGGGGACCACAGATACGCAGTATTTT. The rearrangement joins TRBV5-1 to TRBJ2-3; 8 nucleotides line up with TRBD2. The CDR3 is 15 amino acids. With V trimmed by 0 bases and J by 2 bases, 2 bases remained unmatched. CDR1 SGHRS and CDR2 YFSETQ come from the germline V gene.

The CDR3 DNA reads as TGTGCCAGTAGCCTTAGCGGGGGGGTTCTCAATGAGCAGTTCTTC. Translation: CASSLSGGVLNEQFF. V is TRBV19 and J is TRBJ2-1, with 11 bases fitting TRBD2. This CDR3 spans 15 amino acids. Germline values: CDR1 LNHDA, CDR2 SQIVND (reference sequence). Trimming took 6 bases from V and 6 from J; bases not matched to a gene: 7. Complete variable domain (other parts from reference TRBV19 and TRBJ2-1): DGGITQSPKYLFRKEGQNVTLSCEQNLNHDAMYWYRQDPGQGLRLIYYSQIVNDFQKGDIAEGYSVSREKKESFPLTVTSAQKNPTAFYLCASSLSGGVLNEQFFGPGTRLTVL.

Here the CDR3 DNA reads TGTGCCAGCAGTCGGACAGGGTTCGGCTACACCTTC. Protein: CASSRTGFGYTF. The chain carries TRBV6-5 and TRBJ1-2; TRBD1 matches 8 bases. V shed 5 bases and J 8 bases; nucleotides not matched to a gene: 4. The CDR3 is 12 amino acids. Germline lookup yields CDR1 MNHEY and CDR2 SVGAGI.

The chain carries TRBV5-1 and TRBJ1-4; D is uncertain. CDR1 is SGHRS and CDR2 is YFSETQ in the germline V gene. The CDR3 length is 14 residues. V shed 2 bases and J shed 0 bases, with 5 bases lying between them. CDR3 nucleotide sequence: TGCGCCAGCAGCTTTCGACCAACTAATGAAAAACTGTTTTTT. It encodes CASSFRPTNEKLFF.

The V gene is TRBV3-1 (or the pseudogene TRBV3-2), the J gene TRBJ2-1; perhaps TRBD1 as D (5 bases). Deletions cut 1 base from V and 9 bases from J, with 7 bases between. The CDR3 is 12 amino acids. Germline CDR1 is LGHDT and CDR2 is YNNKEL (reference sequence). CDR3 DNA sequence: TGTGCCAGCAGCCAAGCAAGGGGTGAGCAGTTCTTC. Translating gives CASSQARGEQFF.

The J gene is TRBJ2-2, the V gene TRBV13; D is unresolved. V gave up 3 bases and J gave up 1 base, with 9 bases separating them. CDR3 length: 15 residues. Germline V gene data show CDR1 as PRHDT and CDR2 as FYEKMQ (reference sequence). Written as DNA, the CDR3 is TGTGCCAGCAGCTTGAATGGGGTGAACACCGGGGAGCTGTTTTTT. This codes for CASSLNGVNTGELFF.

This clone was observed a handful of times. The CDR3 region is CASRSTGGRTGELFF. Written as DNA, the CDR3 is TGTGCCAGCAGATCCACAGGGGGCCGGACCGGGGAGCTGTTTTTT. The V and J genes are TRBV5-4 and TRBJ2-2, with TRBD1 identical over 9 bases. The V segment lost 5 bases and the J segment 5 bases; nucleotides outside the gene matches: 7. This CDR3 has 15 residues. Germline values: CDR1 SGHNT, CDR2 YYREEE (reference sequence).

The genes are TRBV27 and TRBJ1-6; D might be TRBD1 (5 bases). The germline V and J ends were trimmed by 2 bases and 2 bases, with 7 bases remaining between them. CDR1 MNHEY and CDR2 SMNVEV come from the germline V gene (reference sequence). There are 15 residues in the CDR3. DNA for the CDR3: TGTGCCAGCAGTTTACAGGGCACCTATAATTCACCCCTCCACTTT. Translated: CASSLQGTYNSPLHF.

The chain employs TRBV7-8 and TRBJ2-7; D is possibly TRBD1 or TRBD2 (5 bases each). Germline V gives CDR1 SGHVS, CDR2 FQNEAQ. CDR3 length: 16 residues. Trimming left V 7 bases short and J 4 bases short, with 23 bases between. The CDR3 region has the DNA TGTGCCAGCACTCTCGCTGTCGGGACGTCTGGGTACGAGCAGTACTTC. It specifies CASTLAVGTSGYEQYF.

The chain joins TRBV10-2 to TRBJ2-4; D gene uncertain. The CDR3 runs 16 residues. V was cut by 2 bases and J by 6 bases, with 17 bases left in between. From germline, CDR1 is WSHSY and CDR2 SAAADI. The CDR3 region is CASSETRRPPGNIQYF. CDR3 nucleotide sequence: TGCGCCAGCAGTGAGACTCGACGCCCCCCCGGAAACATTCAGTACTTC.

A remark on this clone: At one boundary the junction diverges from the germline segment, which might be a read error. This sequence joins TRBV5-1 and TRBJ2-4, with D unclear. The CDR3 is 15 amino acids. Looked up from germline, CDR1 is SGHRS and CDR2 is YFSETQ. The CDR3 reads CASSPPDIAENIQYF. The DNA of the CDR3 is TGCGCCAGCAGTCCCCCGGATATAGCCGAAAACATTCAGTACTTC.

The rearrangement uses TRBV5-1 and TRBJ2-2, with 7 positions matching TRBD1. The germline V gene has CDR1 SGHRS and CDR2 YFSETQ. The CDR3 runs 16 residues. The V segment lost 4 bases and the J segment 2 bases; nucleotides outside the gene matches: 8. Written as DNA, the CDR3 is TGCGCCAGCAGCGTCCGGGACAGAGCAAACACCGGGGAGCTGTTTTTT. This codes for CASSVRDRANTGELFF.

The V gene is TRBV4-3, the J gene TRBJ1-2; possible D gene TRBD1, 6 bases. The CDR3 contains 15 residues. V was cut by 1 base and J by 0 bases, with 9 bases left in between. CDR1 LGHNA and CDR2 YSLEER come from the germline V gene. CDR3 region: CASSQVSGANYGYTF. CDR3 DNA: TGCGCCAGCAGCCAAGTCTCAGGGGCTAACTATGGCTACACCTTC.

The chain combines TRBV5-1 with TRBJ1-2; 8 bases are shared with TRBD1. The CDR3 loop spans 14 amino acids. The germline V gene has CDR1 SGHRS and CDR2 YFSETQ. The J segment lost 7 bases and the V segment lost 0 bases, leaving 5 bases of the junction unmatched. The CDR3, as DNA: TGCGCCAGCAGCTTGGAGGCAGGGGGCATTGGCTACACCTTC. Translated, it gives CASSLEAGGIGYTF. The full variable domain, in which reference TRBV5-1 and TRBJ1-2 provide the parts outside the CDR3, is KAGVTQTPRYLIKTRGQQVTLSCSPISGHRSVSWYQQTPGQGLQFLFEYFSETQRNKGNFPGRFSGRQFSNSRSEMNVSTLELGDSALYLCASSLEAGGIGYTFGSGTRLTVV.

CDR3 sequence reads: CVRSSPGQGQYEQYF. The CDR3 DNA reads TGTGTCAGAAGCAGCCCGGGACAGGGTCAGTACGAGCAGTACTTC. The chain carries TRBV7-5 and TRBJ2-7; TRBD1, the D gene given by the table, was not confirmed from the DNA. TRBV7-5 is a pseudogene segment. The CDR3 is made up of 15 amino acids.

The chain uses TRBV12-3 or TRBV12-4 and TRBJ1-2; no definite D call. The ends were cut back, 2 bases at V and 8 bases at J, with 12 bases in the middle. This CDR3 comprises 13 residues. The CDR3: CASSLRAVPGYTF. Written as DNA, the CDR3 is TGTGCCAGCAGTTTAAGGGCAGTCCCCGGCTACACCTTC.

The genes are TRBV20-1 and TRBJ1-2; no reliable D call. Germline V gives CDR1 DFQATT, CDR2 SNEGSKA (reference sequence). The CDR3 has 14 amino acids. V dropped 3 bases and J dropped 4 bases, with 15 bases sitting between them. CDR3 sequence reads: CSASINTGSYGYTF. The CDR3 DNA reads as TGCAGTGCTAGTATAAATACGGGGTCCTATGGCTACACCTTC.

The CDR3 DNA sequence: TGTGCCAGTAGTGCATCCCTCGGGGCGCGTCTTCTTCCTGAAGCTTTCTTT. Translating gives CASSASLGARLLPEAFF. This sequence joins TRBV19 and TRBJ1-1; a possible D gene is TRBD1 (5 bases). Germline CDR1 LNHDA, CDR2 SQIVND (reference sequence). There are 17 residues in the CDR3. Trimming shortened V by 5 bases and J by 6 bases, and 25 bases separated the two germline ends.